This TCR beta chain emerged from a study of T cells in Graves' hyperthyroidism and ophthalmopathy. RNA transcripts provided the source from which TCR beta CDR3 regions were amplified. HTBI primers were employed in a first-round RT-PCR of the TCR CDR3. TCRdb recomputed calls from the multiplex PCR reads with MiXCR, one row per CDR3 protein. The sample has about 710,000 distinct CDR3 sequences; about 16% are singletons. Diagnostic assessment was based on clinical symptoms, serum thyroxine and TRAb, thyroid ultrasound and orbital computed tomography. In its sample, this clonotype was seen many times. Its antigen is currently unknown. Study conclusions and caveats: Blood shared most expanded thyroid clonotypes above 0.001.

The specimen was blood. This sequence originates from a man between 18 and 35 years old with Graves' hyperthyroidism.

This chain's CDR3 is CASSSGLAGGDEQFF. CDR3 nucleotide sequence: TGTGCCAGCAGCTCGGGACTAGCGGGGGGGGACGAGCAGTTCTTC. V gene TRBV19 combines with J gene TRBJ2-1; 16 nucleotides agree with TRBD2. The CDR3 runs 15 residues. V shed 9 bases, J shed 10 bases, and the junction held 9 bases outside the gene matches. Germline CDR1 reads LNHDA; CDR2 reads SQIVND (reference sequence).